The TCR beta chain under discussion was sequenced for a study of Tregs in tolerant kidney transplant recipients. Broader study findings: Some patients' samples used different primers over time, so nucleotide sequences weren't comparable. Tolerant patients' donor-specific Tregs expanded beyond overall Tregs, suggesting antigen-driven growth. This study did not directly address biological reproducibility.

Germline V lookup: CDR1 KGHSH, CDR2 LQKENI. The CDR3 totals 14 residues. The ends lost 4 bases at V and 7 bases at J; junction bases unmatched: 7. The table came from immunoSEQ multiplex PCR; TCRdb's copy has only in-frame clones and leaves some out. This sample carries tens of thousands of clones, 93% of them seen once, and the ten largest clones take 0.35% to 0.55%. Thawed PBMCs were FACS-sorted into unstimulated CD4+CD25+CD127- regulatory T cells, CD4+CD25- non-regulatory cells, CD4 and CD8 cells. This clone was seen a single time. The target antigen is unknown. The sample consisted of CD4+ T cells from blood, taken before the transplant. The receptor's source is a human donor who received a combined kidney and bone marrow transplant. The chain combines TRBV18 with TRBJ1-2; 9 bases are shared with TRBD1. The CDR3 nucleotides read TGTGCCAGCTCACAGGGACAGGGTCTGATTGGCTACACCTTC. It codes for CASSQGQGLIGYTF.